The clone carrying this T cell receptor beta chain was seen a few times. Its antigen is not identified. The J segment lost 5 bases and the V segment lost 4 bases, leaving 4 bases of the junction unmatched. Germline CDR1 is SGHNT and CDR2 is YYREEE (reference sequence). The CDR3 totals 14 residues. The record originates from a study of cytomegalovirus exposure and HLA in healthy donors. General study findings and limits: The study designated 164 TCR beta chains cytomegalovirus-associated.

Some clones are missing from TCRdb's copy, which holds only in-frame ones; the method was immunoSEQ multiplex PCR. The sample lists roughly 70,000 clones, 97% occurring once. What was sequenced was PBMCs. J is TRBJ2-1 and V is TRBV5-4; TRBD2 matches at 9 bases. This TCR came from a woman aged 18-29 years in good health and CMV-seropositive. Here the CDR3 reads CASSPRTSDNEQFF. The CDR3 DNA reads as TGTGCCAGCAGCCCCCGGACTAGCGACAATGAGCAGTTCTTC.